The present T cell receptor (beta chain) was sequenced within a study of OX40 agonist ivuxolimab in advanced cancers. Clones were sequenced by immunoSEQ multiplex PCR, and TCRdb holds only the in-frame ones, with some missing. Among around 47,000 clones, about 85% were seen once, and the ten largest hold 11% to 15%. V was pared by 3 bases and J by 3 bases, with 8 bases between. This CDR3 is 13 amino acids long. Germline V gene data show CDR1 as MNHEY and CDR2 as SMNVEV (reference sequence). General study findings and limits: By week 6 at 0.1 to 3.0 mg/kg, blood CD4+ and CD8+ T cells had expanded clonally.

Details on this clone: Its target is unknown.

The starting material was CD4+ or CD8+ T cells sorted from blood, obtained in a trial of the OX40 agonist ivuxolimab. This clonotype was obtained from an adult with an advanced solid tumor such as melanoma, head and neck, liver or kidney cancer. This chain connects TRBV27 to TRBJ1-2; TRBD1 is a possible D gene (5 bases). The CDR3 loop is CASSFGGDYGYTF. The CDR3 DNA follows: TGTGCCAGCAGTTTCGGAGGGGACTATGGCTACACCTTC.